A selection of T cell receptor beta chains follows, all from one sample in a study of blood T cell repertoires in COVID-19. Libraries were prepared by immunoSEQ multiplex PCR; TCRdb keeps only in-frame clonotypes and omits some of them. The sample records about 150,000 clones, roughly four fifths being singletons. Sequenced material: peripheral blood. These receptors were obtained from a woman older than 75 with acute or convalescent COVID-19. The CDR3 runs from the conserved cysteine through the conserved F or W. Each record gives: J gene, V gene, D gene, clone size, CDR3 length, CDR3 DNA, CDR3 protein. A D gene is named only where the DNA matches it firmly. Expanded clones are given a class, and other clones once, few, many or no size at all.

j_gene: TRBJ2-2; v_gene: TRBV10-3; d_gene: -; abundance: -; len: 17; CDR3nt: TGTGCCATCAGTGCCCCGAGGGCAGAAGCGAACACCGGGGAGCTGTTTTTT; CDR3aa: CAISAPRAEANTGELFF
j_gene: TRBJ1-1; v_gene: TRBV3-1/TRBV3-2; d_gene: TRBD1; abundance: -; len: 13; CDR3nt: TGTGCCGTTAACAGGGGGCCCAACACTGAAGCTTTCTTT; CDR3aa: CAVNRGPNTEAFF
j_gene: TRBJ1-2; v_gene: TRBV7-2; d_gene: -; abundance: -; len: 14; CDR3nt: TGTGCCAGCAGCCGGGACACCCAAAACTATGGCTACACCTTC; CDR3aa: CASSRDTQNYGYTF
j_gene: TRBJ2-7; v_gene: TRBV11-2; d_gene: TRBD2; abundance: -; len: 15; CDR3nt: TGTGCCAGCAGCTTCGGCGGGGAGGGTTCCTACGAGCAGTACTTC; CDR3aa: CASSFGGEGSYEQYF
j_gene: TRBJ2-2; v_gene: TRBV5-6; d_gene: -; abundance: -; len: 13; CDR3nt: TGTGCCAGCAGCTTGACAGCCACCGGGGAGCTGTTTTTT; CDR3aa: CASSLTATGELFF
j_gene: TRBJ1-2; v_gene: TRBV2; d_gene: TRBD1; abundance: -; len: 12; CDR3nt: TGTGCCAGCATGGGACAGGGGGATGGCTACACCTTC; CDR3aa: CASMGQGDGYTF
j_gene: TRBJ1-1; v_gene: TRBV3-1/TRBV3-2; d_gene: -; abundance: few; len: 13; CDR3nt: TGTGCCAGCAGCGTAGGGGGGAACACTGAAGCTTTCTTT; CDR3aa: CASSVGGNTEAFF
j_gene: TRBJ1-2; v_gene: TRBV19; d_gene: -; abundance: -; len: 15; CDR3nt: TGTGCCAGTAGTATGAGTCTGACAGGAGGAAATGGCTACACCTTC; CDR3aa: CASSMSLTGGNGYTF
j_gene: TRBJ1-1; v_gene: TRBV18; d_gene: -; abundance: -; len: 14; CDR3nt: TGTGCCAGCTCTCCTAGGGGGTACGACACTGAAGCTTTCTTT; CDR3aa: CASSPRGYDTEAFF
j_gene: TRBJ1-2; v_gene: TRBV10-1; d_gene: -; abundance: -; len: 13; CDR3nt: TGCGCCAGCAGTGGCCGTTTTTCGGATGGCTACACCTTC; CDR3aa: CASSGRFSDGYTF
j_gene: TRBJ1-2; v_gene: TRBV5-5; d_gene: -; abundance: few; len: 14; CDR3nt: TGTGCCAGCAGCCAGTCAACCCGGGACTTTGGCTACACCTTC; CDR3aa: CASSQSTRDFGYTF
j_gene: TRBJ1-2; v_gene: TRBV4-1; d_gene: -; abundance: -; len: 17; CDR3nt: TGCGCCAGCAGCCTAAATAAAGGGACTTTTAATCGTCATGGCTACACCTTC; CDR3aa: CASSLNKGTFNRHGYTF
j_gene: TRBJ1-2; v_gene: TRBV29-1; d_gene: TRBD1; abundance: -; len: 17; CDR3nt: TGCAGCGTTGTTAACCAAGGGACAGTCCGTGGGGGCTATGGCTACACCTTC; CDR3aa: CSVVNQGTVRGGYGYTF
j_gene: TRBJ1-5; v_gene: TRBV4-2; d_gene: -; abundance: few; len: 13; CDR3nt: TGTGCCAGCAGCCGTGACACTGATCAGCCCCAGCATTTT; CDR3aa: CASSRDTDQPQHF
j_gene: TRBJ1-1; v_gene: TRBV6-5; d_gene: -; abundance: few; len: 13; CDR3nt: TGTGCCAGCAGGATAGACATGAACACTGAAGCTTTCTTT; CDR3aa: CASRIDMNTEAFF
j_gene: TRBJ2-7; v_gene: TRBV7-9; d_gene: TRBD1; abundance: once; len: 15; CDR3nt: TGTGCCAGCAGCCCCCGGGACAGGGGGGTTTCAGGGCAGTACTTC; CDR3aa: CASSPRDRGVSGQYF
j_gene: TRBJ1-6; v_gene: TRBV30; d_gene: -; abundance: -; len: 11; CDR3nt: TGTGCCTGGAGGGAGAGGTGGCCCCTCCACTTT; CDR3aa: CAWRERWPLHF
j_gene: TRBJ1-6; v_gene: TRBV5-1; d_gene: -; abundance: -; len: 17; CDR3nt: TGCGCCAGCAGAAGGACGAGGGCCGGGACTAACAATTCACCCCTCCACTTT; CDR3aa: CASRRTRAGTNNSPLHF
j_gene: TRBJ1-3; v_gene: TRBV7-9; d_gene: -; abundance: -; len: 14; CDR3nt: TGTGCCAGCAGCTTTGGGGGCCCTGGAAACACCATATATTTT; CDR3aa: CASSFGGPGNTIYF
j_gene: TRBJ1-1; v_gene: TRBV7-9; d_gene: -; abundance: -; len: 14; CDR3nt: TGTGCCAGCAGCTTAGGTCGCGGTCGGACTGAAGCTTTCTTT; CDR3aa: CASSLGRGRTEAFF
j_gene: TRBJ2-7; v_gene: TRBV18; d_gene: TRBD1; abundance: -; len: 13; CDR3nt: TGTGCCAGTAACCGGGACAGCTCCTACGAGCAGTACTTC; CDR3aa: CASNRDSSYEQYF
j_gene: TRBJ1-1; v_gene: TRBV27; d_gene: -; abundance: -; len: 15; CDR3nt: TGTGCCAGCAGTCCCTCGACAGGCCCGAACACTGAAGCTTTCTTT; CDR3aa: CASSPSTGPNTEAFF
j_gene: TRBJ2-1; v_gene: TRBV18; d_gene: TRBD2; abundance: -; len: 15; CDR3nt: TGTGCCAGCTCACCACTAGCGGGGGGACTTAATGAGCAGTTCTTC; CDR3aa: CASSPLAGGLNEQFF
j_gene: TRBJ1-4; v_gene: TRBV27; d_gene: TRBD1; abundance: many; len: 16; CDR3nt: TGTGCCAGCAGTTCCCTCGATATCGGGACAGATGAAAAACTGTTTTTT; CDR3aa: CASSSLDIGTDEKLFF
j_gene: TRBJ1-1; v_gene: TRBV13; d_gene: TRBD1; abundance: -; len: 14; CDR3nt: TGTGCCAGCAGTCCACAGGGGTTCGACACTGAAGCTTTCTTT; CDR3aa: CASSPQGFDTEAFF
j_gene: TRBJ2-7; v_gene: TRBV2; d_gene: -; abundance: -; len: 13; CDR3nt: TGTGCCAGCAGTGAGGAGGGCATGGTCGAGCAGTACTTC; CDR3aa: CASSEEGMVEQYF
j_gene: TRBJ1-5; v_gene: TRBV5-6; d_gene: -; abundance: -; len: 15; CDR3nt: TGTGCCAGCACCCAGGGACACTATAGCAATCAGCCCCAGCATTTT; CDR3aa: CASTQGHYSNQPQHF
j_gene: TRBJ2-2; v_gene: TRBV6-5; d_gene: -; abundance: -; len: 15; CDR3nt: TGTGCCAGCAGGCCTAATACTGGGGGGACCGGGGAGCTGTTTTTT; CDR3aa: CASRPNTGGTGELFF
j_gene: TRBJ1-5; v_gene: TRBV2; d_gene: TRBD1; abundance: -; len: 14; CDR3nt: TGTGCCAGCAGCCCACGGACAGGGGTTCAGCCCCAGCATTTT; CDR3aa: CASSPRTGVQPQHF
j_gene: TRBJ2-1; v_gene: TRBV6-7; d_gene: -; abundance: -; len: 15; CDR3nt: TGTGCCAGCAGTCCTCAATTCGACTATAACAATGAGCAGTTCTTC; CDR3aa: CASSPQFDYNNEQFF
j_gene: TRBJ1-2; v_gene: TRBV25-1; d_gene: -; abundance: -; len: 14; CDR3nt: TGTGCCAGCAGTGTGGGGGCCATCAACTATGGCTACACCTTC; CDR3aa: CASSVGAINYGYTF
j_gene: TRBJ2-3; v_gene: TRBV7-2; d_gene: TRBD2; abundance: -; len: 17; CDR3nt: TGTGCCAGCAGCCGGGGGCGTAGCGGGGGAAGCACAGATACGCAGTATTTT; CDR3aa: CASSRGRSGGSTDTQYF
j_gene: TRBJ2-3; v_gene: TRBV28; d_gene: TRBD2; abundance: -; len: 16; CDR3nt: TGTGCCAGCAGACCCGGGGGGGACGCCTTGGCAGATACGCAGTATTTT; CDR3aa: CASRPGGDALADTQYF
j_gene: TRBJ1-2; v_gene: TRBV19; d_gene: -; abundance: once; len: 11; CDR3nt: TGTGCCAGTAGTATGCGAGGGGGCTACACCTTC; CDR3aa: CASSMRGGYTF
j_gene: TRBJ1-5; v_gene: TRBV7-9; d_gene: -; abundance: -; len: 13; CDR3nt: TGTGCCAGCAGCTCCCCCCGCGACAGGCATGTTCATTTT; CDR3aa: CASSSPRDRHVHF
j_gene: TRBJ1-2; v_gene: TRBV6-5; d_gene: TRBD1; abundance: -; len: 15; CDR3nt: TGTGCCAGCAGACCCGGTTCAGGGGGCCGCTATGGCTACACCTTC; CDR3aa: CASRPGSGGRYGYTF
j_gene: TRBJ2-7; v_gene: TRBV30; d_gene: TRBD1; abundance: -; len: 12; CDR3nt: TGTGCCGGCCGGGACAGCTCCTACGAGCAGTACTTC; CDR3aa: CAGRDSSYEQYF
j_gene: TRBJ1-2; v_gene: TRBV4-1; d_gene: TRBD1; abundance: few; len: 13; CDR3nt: TGCGCCAGCAGCCAAACAGGGGGCTTGGGCTACACCTTC; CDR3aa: CASSQTGGLGYTF
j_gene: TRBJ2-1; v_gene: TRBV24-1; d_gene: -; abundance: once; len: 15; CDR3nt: TGTGCCACCAGTGGGAGCGCAGCAACCTACAATGAGCAGTTCTTC; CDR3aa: CATSGSAATYNEQFF
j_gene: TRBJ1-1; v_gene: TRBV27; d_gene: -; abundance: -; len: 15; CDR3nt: TGTGCCAGCAGTTTACAGGCAGTAAGCCACACTGAAGCTTTCTTT; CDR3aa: CASSLQAVSHTEAFF
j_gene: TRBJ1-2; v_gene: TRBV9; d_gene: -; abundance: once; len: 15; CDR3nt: TGTGCCAGCAGCCCCAACAGGAGGGGTGCCTGGGGCTACACCTTC; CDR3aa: CASSPNRRGAWGYTF
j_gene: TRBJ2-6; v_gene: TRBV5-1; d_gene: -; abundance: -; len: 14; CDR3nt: TGCGCCAGCAGCCCGAGCTCTGGGGCCAACGTCCTGACTTTC; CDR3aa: CASSPSSGANVLTF
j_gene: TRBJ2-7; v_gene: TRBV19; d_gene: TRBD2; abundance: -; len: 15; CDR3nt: TGTGCCAGTAGAACTAGCGGGGGTCCTTCCTACGAGCAGTACTTC; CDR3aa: CASRTSGGPSYEQYF
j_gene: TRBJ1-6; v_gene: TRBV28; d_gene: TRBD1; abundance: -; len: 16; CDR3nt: TGTGCCAGCCTAACAGGGGGGACAACCTATAATTCACCCCTCCACTTT; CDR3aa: CASLTGGTTYNSPLHF
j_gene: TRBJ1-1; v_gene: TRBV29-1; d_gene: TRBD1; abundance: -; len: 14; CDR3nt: TGCAGCGTTAAACCGAGGGACAGGGTCACTGAAGCTTTCTTT; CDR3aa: CSVKPRDRVTEAFF
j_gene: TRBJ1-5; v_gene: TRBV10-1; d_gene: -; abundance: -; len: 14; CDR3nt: TGCGCCAGCAGGAACGGTCGGGGGAATCAGCCCCAGCATTTT; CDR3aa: CASRNGRGNQPQHF
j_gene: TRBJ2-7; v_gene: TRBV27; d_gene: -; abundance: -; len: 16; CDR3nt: TGTGCCAGCAGTACCCCGTCCCGGGGAAGCTCCTACGAGCAGTACTTC; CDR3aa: CASSTPSRGSSYEQYF
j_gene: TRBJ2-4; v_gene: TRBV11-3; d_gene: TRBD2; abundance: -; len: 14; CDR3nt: TGTGCCAGCAGCGCCCGGGGGGGCGGAAACATTCAGTACTTC; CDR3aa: CASSARGGGNIQYF
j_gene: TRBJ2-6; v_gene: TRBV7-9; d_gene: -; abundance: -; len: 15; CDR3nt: TGTGCCAGCACCCCTCACAACTCTGGGGCCAACGTCCTGACTTTC; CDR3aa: CASTPHNSGANVLTF
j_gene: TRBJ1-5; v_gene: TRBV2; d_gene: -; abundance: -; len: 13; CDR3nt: TGTGCCAGCAGTGAGCAGGTTAGACAGCCCCAGCATTTT; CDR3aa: CASSEQVRQPQHF
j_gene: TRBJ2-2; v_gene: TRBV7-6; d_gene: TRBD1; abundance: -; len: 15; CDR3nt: TGTGCCAGCAGCTTATCAGGGGGCAACACCGGGGAGCTGTTTTTT; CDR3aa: CASSLSGGNTGELFF
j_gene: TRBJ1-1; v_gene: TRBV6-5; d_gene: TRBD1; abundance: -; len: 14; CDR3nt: TGTGCCAGCAATCTTGACAGGGTGAACACTGAAGCTTTCTTT; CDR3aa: CASNLDRVNTEAFF
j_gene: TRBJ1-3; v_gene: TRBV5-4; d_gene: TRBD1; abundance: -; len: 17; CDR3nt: TGTGCCAGCAGCTTTAACCCGGGACAGGTAAGAGGAAACACCATATATTTT; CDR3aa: CASSFNPGQVRGNTIYF
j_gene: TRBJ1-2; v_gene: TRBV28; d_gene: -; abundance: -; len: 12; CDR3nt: TGTGCCAGCAGTCCAGGGATCTATGGCTACACCTTC; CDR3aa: CASSPGIYGYTF
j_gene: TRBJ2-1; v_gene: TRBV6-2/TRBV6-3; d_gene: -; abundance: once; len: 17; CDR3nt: TGTGCCAGCAGTTACTCGAAGGGCGGGGGCGGACACAATGAGCAGTTCTTC; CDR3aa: CASSYSKGGGGHNEQFF
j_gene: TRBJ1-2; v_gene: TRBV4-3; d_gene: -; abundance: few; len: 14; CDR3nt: TGCGCCAGCAGCCAAGACCGGGGGGAAGATGGCTACACCTTC; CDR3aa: CASSQDRGEDGYTF
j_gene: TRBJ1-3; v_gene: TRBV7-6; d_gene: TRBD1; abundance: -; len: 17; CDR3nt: TGTGCCAGCAGCTTGTCCGGGACAGGAAGCTCTGGAAACACCATATATTTT; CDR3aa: CASSLSGTGSSGNTIYF
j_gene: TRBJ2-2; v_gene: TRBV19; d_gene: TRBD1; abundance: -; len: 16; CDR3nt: TGTGCCAGTACCCTGGGACAGGCGCTTCGCACCGGGGAGCTGTTTTTT; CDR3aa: CASTLGQALRTGELFF
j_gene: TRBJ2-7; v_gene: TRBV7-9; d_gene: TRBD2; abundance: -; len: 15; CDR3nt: TGTGCCAGCAGCTTAGCGCTTGCTAGCGGAGACGAGCAGTACTTC; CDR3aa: CASSLALASGDEQYF